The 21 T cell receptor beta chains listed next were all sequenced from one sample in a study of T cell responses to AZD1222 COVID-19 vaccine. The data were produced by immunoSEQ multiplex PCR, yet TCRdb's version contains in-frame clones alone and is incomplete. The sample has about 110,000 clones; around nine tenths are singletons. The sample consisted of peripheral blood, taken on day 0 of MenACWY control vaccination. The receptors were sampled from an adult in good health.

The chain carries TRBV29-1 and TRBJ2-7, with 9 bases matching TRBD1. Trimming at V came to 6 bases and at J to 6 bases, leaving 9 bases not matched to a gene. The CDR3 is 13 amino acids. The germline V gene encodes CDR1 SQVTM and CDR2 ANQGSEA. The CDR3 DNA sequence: TGCAGCGTAGCCCGGGGACAGGGTGGCGAGCAGTACTTC. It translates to CSVARGQGGEQYF.

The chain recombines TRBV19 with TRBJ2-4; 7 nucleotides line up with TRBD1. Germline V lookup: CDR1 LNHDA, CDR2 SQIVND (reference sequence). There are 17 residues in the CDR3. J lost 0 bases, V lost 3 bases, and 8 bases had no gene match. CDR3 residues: CASSIVGTDKAKNIQYF. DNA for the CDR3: TGTGCCAGTAGTATTGTGGGGACAGATAAAGCCAAAAACATTCAGTACTTC.

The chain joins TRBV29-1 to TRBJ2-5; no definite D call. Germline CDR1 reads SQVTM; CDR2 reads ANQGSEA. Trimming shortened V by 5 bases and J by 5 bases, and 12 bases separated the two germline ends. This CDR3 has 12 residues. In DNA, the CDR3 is TGCAGCGTTAATGACGGGTTGGAGACCCAGTACTTC. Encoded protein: CSVNDGLETQYF.

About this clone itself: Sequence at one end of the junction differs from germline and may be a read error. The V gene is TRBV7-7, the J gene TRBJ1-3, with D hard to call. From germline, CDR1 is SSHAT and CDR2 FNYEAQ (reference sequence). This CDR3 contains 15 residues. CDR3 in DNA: TGTGCTAGCAGCCTAAACACCGCACCTGGAAACACCATATATTTT. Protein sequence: CASSLNTAPGNTIYF.

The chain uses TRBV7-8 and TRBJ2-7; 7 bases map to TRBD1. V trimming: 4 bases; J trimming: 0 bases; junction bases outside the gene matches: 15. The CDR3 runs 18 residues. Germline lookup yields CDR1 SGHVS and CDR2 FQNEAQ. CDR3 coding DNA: TGTGCCAGCAGCTCGAAGGGATGGGGGACAGCTTACTCCTACGAGCAGTACTTC. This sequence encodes CASSSKGWGTAYSYEQYF.

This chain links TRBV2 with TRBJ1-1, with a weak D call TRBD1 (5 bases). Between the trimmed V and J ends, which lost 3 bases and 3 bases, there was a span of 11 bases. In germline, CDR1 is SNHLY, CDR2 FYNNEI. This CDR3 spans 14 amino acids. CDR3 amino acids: CASSEAGVDTEAFF. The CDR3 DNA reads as TGTGCCAGCAGTGAGGCGGGGGTGGACACTGAAGCTTTCTTT.

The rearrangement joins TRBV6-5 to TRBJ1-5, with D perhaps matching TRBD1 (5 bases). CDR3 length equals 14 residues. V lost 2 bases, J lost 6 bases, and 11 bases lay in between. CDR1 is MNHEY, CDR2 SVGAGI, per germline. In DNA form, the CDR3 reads TGTGCCAGCAGTTACAGGGGAGAGGGTCAGCCCCAGCATTTT. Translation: CASSYRGEGQPQHF.

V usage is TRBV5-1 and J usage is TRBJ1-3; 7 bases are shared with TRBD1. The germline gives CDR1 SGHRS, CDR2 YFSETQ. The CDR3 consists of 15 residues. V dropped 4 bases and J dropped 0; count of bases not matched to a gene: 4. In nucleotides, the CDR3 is TGCGCCAGCAGCCTACAGGGGAACTCTGGAAACACCATATATTTT. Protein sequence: CASSLQGNSGNTIYF.

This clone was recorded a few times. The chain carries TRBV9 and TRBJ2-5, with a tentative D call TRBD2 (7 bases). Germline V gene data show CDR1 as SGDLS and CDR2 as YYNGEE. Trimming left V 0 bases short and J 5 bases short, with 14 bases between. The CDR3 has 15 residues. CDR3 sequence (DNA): TGTGCCAGCAGCGTAGCGGGGGGCGCTGGTGAGACCCAGTACTTC. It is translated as CASSVAGGAGETQYF.

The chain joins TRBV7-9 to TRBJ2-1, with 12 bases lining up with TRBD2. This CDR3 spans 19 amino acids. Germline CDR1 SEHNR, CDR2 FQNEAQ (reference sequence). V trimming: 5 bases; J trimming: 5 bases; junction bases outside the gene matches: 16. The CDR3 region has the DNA TGTGCCAGCAGCACCCGACTAGCGGGGGTATCTGTCACCCACAATGAGCAGTTCTTC. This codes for CASSTRLAGVSVTHNEQFF. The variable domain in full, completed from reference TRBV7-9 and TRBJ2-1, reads DTGVSQNPRHKITKRGQNVTFRCDPISEHNRLYWYRQTLGQGPEFLTYFQNEAQLEKSRLLSDRFSAERPKGSFSTLEIQRTEQGDSAMYLCASSTRLAGVSVTHNEQFFGPGTRLTVL.

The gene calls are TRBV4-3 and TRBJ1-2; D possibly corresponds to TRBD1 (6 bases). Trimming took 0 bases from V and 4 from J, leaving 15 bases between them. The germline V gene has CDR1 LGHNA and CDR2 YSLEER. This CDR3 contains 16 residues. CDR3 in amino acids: CASSQDSAGASYGYTF. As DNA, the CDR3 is TGCGCCAGCAGCCAAGATTCGGCAGGGGCGAGCTATGGCTACACCTTC.

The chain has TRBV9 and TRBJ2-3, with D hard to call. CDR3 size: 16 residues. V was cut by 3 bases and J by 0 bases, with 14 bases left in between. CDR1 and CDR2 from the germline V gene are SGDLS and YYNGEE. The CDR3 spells CASSAVHGPSTDTQYF. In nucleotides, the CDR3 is TGTGCCAGCAGCGCGGTGCACGGCCCAAGCACAGATACGCAGTATTTT.

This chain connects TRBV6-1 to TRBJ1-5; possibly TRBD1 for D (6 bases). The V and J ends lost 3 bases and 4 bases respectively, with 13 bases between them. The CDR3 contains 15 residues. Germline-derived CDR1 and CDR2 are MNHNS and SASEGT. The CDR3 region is CASSEFPGENQPQHF. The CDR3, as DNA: TGTGCCAGCAGTGAGTTCCCAGGGGAAAATCAGCCCCAGCATTTT.

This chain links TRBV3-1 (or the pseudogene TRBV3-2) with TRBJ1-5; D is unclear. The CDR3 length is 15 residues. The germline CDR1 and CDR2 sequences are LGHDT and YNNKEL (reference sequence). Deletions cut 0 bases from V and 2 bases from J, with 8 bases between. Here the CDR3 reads CASSQDTLRNQPQHF. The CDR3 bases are TGTGCCAGCAGCCAAGACACACTCCGCAATCAGCCCCAGCATTTT.

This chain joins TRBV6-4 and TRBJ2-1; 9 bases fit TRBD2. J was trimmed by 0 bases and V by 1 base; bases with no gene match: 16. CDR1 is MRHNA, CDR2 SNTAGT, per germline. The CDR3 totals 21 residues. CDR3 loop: CASSDWGRRAGGPSSYNEQFF. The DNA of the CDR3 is TGTGCCAGCAGTGACTGGGGCCGGAGAGCGGGGGGTCCTAGCTCCTACAATGAGCAGTTCTTC.

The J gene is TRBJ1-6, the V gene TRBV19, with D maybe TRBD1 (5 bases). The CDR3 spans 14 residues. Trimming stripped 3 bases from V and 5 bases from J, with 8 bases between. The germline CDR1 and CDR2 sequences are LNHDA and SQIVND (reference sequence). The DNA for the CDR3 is TGTGCCAGTAGTATCGCCAGGGATAATTCACCCCTCCACTTT. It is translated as CASSIARDNSPLHF.

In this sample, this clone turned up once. The CDR3 nucleotides are TGTGCCAGCAGCACAATGGGACAGAACTATGGCTACACCTTC. Translating gives CASSTMGQNYGYTF. The genes are TRBV5-5 and TRBJ1-2; 7 positions match TRBD1. The CDR3 loop spans 14 amino acids. With V trimmed by 4 bases and J by 2 bases, 5 bases remained unmatched. From germline, CDR1 is SGHKS and CDR2 YYEKEE (reference sequence).

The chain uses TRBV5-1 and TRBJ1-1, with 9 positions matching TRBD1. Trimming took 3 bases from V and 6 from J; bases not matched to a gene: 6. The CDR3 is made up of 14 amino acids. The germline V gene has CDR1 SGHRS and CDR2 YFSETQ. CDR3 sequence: CASSSQTGGAEAFF. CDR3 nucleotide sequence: TGCGCCAGCAGCTCCCAGACAGGGGGGGCTGAAGCTTTCTTT.

The CDR3 loop is CASSPWQGGSEAFF. CDR3 nucleotide sequence: TGTGCCAGCAGCCCTTGGCAGGGGGGCTCTGAAGCTTTCTTT. The V gene is TRBV11-2, the J gene TRBJ1-1; 7 bases fit TRBD1. CDR1 is SGHAT, CDR2 FQNNGV, per germline. CDR3 size: 14 residues. With V trimmed by 5 bases and J by 6 bases, 9 bases remained unmatched. Based on the CDR3 plus reference TRBV11-2 and TRBJ1-1, the full variable domain is EAGVAQSPRYKIIEKRQSVAFWCNPISGHATLYWYQQILGQGPKLLIQFQNNGVVDDSQLPKDRFSAERLKGVDSTLKIQPAKLEDSAVYLCASSPWQGGSEAFFGQGTRLTVV.

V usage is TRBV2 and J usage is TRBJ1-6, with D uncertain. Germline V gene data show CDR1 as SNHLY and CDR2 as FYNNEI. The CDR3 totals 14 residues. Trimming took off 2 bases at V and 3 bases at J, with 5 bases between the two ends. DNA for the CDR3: TGTGCCAGCAGTGAAAACAGCTATAATTCACCCCTCCACTTT. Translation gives CASSENSYNSPLHF. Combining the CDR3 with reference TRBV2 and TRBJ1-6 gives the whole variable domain EPEVTQTPSHQVTQMGQEVILRCVPISNHLYFYWYRQILGQKVEFLVSFYNNEISEKSEIFDDQFSVERPDGSNFTLKIRSTKLEDSAMYFCASSENSYNSPLHFGNGTRLTVT.

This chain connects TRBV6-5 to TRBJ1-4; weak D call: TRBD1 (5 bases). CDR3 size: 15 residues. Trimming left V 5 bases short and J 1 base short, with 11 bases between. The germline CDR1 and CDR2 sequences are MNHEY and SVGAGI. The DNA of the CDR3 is TGTGCCAGCAGTCCCCGGGGGGGAACTAATGAAAAACTGTTTTTT. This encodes CASSPRGGTNEKLFF.